This T cell receptor beta chain was identified in a study of graft-versus-host responses after intestinal transplantation. Germline V gene lookup returns CDR1 SQVTM and CDR2 ANQGSEA. The V segment lost 6 bases and the J segment 1 base; nucleotides outside the gene matches: 4. CDR3 length equals 14 residues. Method: immunoSEQ multiplex PCR; TCRdb's copy keeps in-frame clones and lacks some. The sample consists of 45,000 or so clones, 90% to 95% of them appearing once. The sequence was obtained from a human patient who received an intestinal transplant, so some T cells may come from the graft donor. Here the sequenced sample was PBMCs, taken 524 days after transplant. The chain has TRBV29-1 and TRBJ2-1; 9 bases fit TRBD2. The CDR3 bases are TGCAGCGTAAAGAGCGGGAGGTCCTACAATGAGCAGTTCTTC. Protein: CSVKSGRSYNEQFF.